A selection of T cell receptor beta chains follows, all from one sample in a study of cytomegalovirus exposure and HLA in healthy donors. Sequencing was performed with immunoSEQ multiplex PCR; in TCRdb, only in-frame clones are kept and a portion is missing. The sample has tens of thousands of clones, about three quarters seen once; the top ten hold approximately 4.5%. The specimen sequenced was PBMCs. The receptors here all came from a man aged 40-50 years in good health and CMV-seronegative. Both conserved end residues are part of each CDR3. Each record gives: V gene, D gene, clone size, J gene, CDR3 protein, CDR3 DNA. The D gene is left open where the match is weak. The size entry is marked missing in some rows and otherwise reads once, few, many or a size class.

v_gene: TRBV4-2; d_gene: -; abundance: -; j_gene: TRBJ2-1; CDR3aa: CASSPPRQDYNEQFF; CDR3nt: TGTGCCAGCAGCCCGCCTCGACAGGACTACAATGAGCAGTTCTTC
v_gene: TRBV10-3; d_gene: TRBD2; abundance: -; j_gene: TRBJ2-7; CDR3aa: CAAGVGGFSYEQYF; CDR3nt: TGTGCCGCGGGGGTTGGGGGGTTCTCCTACGAGCAGTACTTC
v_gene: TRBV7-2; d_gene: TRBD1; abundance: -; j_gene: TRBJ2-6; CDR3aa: CASSERDRGPFGANVLTF; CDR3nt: TGTGCCAGCAGCGAGCGGGACAGGGGCCCTTTTGGGGCCAACGTCCTGACTTTC
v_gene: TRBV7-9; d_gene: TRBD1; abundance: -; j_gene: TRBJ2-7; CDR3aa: CASSPRTGSYEQYF; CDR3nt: TGTGCCAGCAGCCCGCGGACAGGGTCGTACGAGCAGTACTTC
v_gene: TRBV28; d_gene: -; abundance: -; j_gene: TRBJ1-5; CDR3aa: CASSPVTPRGQPQHF; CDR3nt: TGTGCCAGCAGTCCCGTGACCCCCCGAGGTCAGCCCCAGCATTTT
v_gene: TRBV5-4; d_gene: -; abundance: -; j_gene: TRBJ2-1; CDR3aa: CASSSGGTRDYNEQFF; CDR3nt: TGTGCCAGCAGCTCAGGCGGGACCCGAGACTACAATGAGCAGTTCTTC
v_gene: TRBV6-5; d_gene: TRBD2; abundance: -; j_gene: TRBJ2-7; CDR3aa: CASSVGGRGSEQYF; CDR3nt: TGTGCCAGCAGTGTGGGCGGGAGGGGGAGCGAGCAGTACTTC
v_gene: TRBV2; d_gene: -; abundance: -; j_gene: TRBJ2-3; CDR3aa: CASSSPGLELADTQYF; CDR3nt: TGTGCCAGCAGTTCTCCGGGACTCGAATTGGCAGATACGCAGTATTTT
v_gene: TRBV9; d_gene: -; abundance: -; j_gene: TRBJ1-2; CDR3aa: CASSVADSCRYTF; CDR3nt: TGTGCCAGCAGCGTAGCCGACAGCTGCCGCTACACCTTC
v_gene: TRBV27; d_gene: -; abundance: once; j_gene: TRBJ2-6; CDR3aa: CASSARGTGANVLTF; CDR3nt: TGTGCCAGCAGTGCCCGCGGAACGGGGGCCAACGTCCTGACTTTC
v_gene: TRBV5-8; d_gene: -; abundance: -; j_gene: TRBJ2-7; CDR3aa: CASSLYRANSGEQYF; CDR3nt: TGTGCCAGCAGCTTGTATCGTGCCAATTCGGGTGAGCAGTACTTC
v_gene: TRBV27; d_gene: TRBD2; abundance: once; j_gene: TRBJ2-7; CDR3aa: CASSLLRGSGSNEQYF; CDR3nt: TGTGCCAGCAGTTTATTGAGGGGTAGCGGGAGTAACGAGCAGTACTTC
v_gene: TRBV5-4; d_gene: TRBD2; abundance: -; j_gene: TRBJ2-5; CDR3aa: CASTRTSGRAEETQYF; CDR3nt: TGTGCCAGCACAAGGACTAGCGGGAGGGCCGAAGAGACCCAGTACTTC
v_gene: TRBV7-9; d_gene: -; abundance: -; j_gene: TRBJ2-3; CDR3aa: CASSSNRVGDTQYF; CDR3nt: TGTGCCAGCAGCTCCAACAGGGTTGGAGATACGCAGTATTTT